Following are 29 T cell receptor beta chains from one sample sequenced in a study of vaccination effects on CD4 cells after COVID-19. TCRdb keeps only in-frame clones here, not all; method: immunoSEQ multiplex PCR. The sample contains tens of thousands of clones, roughly three quarters of which appear only once. Sequencing was preceded by expansion of antigen-specific CD4+ T cells with viral peptide pools in the ViraFEST assay. Subsequent to a culture period of less than twelve days, CD4+ T cells were isolated. The individual was infected with SARS-CoV-2 between March and December 2020, as confirmed by PCR. Their antigens remain unidentified. The sample consisted of CD4+ T cells from PBMCs cultured with HIV peptides, taken before COVID-19 vaccination. The subset is: HIV-1 Nef peptide pool negative control/reference culture. Receptors originate from a human donor who had a prior SARS-CoV-2 infection.

The chain carries TRBV5-8 and TRBJ2-5; 7 positions match TRBD1. The CDR3 totals 14 residues. Germline values: CDR1 SGHTS, CDR2 YDEGEE. Trimming at V came to 4 bases and at J to 5 bases, leaving 8 bases not matched to a gene. CDR3 bases: TGTGCCAGCAGCAAGACAGGGTTCGAGGAGACCCAGTACTTC. The encoded protein is CASSKTGFEETQYF.

This chain uses TRBV11-2 with TRBJ1-3; TRBD1 might be the D (5 bases). The CDR3 is made up of 14 amino acids. CDR1 is SGHAT and CDR2 is FQNNGV in the germline V gene. V dropped 1 base and J dropped 6 bases, with 10 bases sitting between them. The CDR3 sequence: CASSLVAGSNTIYF. CDR3 coding DNA: TGTGCCAGCAGCTTAGTCGCAGGGTCAAACACCATATATTTT.

This CDR3 is CASSQDPISAGAFPIGEQFF. DNA of the CDR3: TGCGCCAGCAGCCAAGACCCTATTTCAGCGGGAGCTTTCCCTATCGGTGAGCAGTTCTTC. The V call is TRBV4-1, the J call TRBJ2-1, with TRBD2 identical over 8 bases. The CDR3 is 20 residues long. V shed 0 bases and J 9 bases; nucleotides not matched to a gene: 22. CDR1 is MGHRA and CDR2 is YSYEKL in the germline V gene.

This clone was seen more than once but under ten times. V usage is TRBV11-3 and J usage is TRBJ1-1, with a weak D call TRBD1 (5 bases). The CDR3 consists of 13 residues. V lost 5 bases to trimming and J lost 1 base, with 8 bases between them. Germline lookup yields CDR1 SGHNT and CDR2 YENEEA. The CDR3, as DNA: TGTGCCAGCAGCATGGACAAGAACACTGAAGCTTTCTTT. Amino acids: CASSMDKNTEAFF.

The genes are TRBV7-2 and TRBJ2-3, with 12 bases matching TRBD2. CDR3 length: 14 amino acids. Trimming cost V 2 bases and J 14 bases; bases outside gene matches: 8. The germline CDR1 and CDR2 sequences are SGHTA and FQGNSA. CDR3 sequence: CASSLQLAGGTGYF. The CDR3 nucleotides are TGTGCCAGCAGCTTACAACTAGCGGGGGGCACGGGGTATTTT.

This clone showed up just a few times. This chain joins TRBV24-1 and TRBJ1-2, with D unresolved. The length of the CDR3 is 11 residues. Per germline, CDR1 KGHDR and CDR2 SFDVKD. V lost 4 bases, J lost 5 bases, and 4 bases lay in between. In DNA, the CDR3 is TGTGCCACCAGTGACGGGTATGGCTACACCTTC. Protein product: CATSDGYGYTF.

This clone was counted only a few times. The chain links TRBV3-1 (or the pseudogene TRBV3-2) to TRBJ2-1, with TRBD1 as a possible D gene (6 bases). The CDR3 is made up of 13 amino acids. V was shortened by 5 bases and J by 11 bases, with 16 bases between the two germline ends. Germline lookup yields CDR1 LGHDT and CDR2 YNNKEL (reference sequence). The CDR3 loop is CASSSLPTGQQFF. The CDR3 nucleotides read TGTGCCAGCAGCTCTCTCCCCACAGGGCAGCAGTTCTTC.

This sequence joins TRBV7-8 and TRBJ2-1, with 7 bases aligning to TRBD2. J was trimmed by 6 bases and V by 0 bases; bases with no gene match: 8. The germline V gene encodes CDR1 SGHVS and CDR2 FQNEAQ. This CDR3 region has 16 residues. CDR3 nucleotides: TGTGCCAGCAGCTTAGCGCGAGCGGGATGGGTCAATGAGCAGTTCTTC. It yields the protein CASSLARAGWVNEQFF.

The chain uses TRBV11-3 and TRBJ2-7; 8 bases align to TRBD1. Losses at the gene ends were 5 bases for V and 4 bases for J; bases not matched to a gene: 10. CDR3 size: 15 residues. CDR1 is SGHNT and CDR2 is YENEEA in the germline V gene. This CDR3 reads CASSVRTGQGYEQYF. The DNA for the CDR3 is TGTGCCAGCAGCGTACGGACAGGGCAGGGTTACGAGCAGTACTTC.

This clone was observed a handful of times. The chain couples TRBV7-2 to TRBJ2-7; the match to TRBD2 covers 15 bases. V lost 5 bases and J lost 2; bases outside the gene matches: 4. The CDR3 length is 16 residues. Per germline, CDR1 SGHTA and CDR2 FQGNSA. CDR3 region: CASSLGTSGRTYEQYF. In nucleotides, the CDR3 is TGTGCCAGCAGCCTCGGGACTAGCGGGAGGACCTACGAGCAGTACTTC.

To note about this clone: The same CDR3 can be traced to other DNA sequences in this sample. The J gene is TRBJ2-1, the V gene TRBV6-5; no clear D. Per germline, CDR1 MNHEY and CDR2 SVGAGI. The CDR3 has 11 amino acids. V was pared by 6 bases and J by 3 bases, with 3 bases between. The CDR3 here is CASSFYNEQFF. The CDR3 nucleotides read TGTGCCAGCAGCTTCTACAATGAGCAGTTCTTC.

The CDR3 is CASNRQGNQPQHF. As DNA, the CDR3 is TGTGCCAGCAATCGACAGGGGAATCAGCCCCAGCATTTT. The chain joins TRBV2 to TRBJ1-5, with 8 positions matching TRBD1. This CDR3 has 13 residues. CDR1 is SNHLY and CDR2 is FYNNEI in the germline V gene. V lost 7 bases to trimming and J lost 4 bases; unmatched junction nucleotides: 3.

The chain employs TRBV27 and TRBJ2-7; 7 nucleotides match TRBD2. In germline, CDR1 is MNHEY, CDR2 SMNVEV (reference sequence). The V gene end was trimmed by 3 bases and the J gene end by 3 bases; junction bases not matched to a gene: 5. The CDR3 covers 14 residues. The chain's CDR3 is CASSFRRGSYEQYF. CDR3 sequence (DNA): TGTGCCAGCAGTTTTCGGCGGGGGAGCTACGAGCAGTACTTC.

The chain carries TRBV2 and TRBJ2-7; 9 bases line up with TRBD1. This CDR3 is 17 amino acids long. The V and J ends lost 5 bases and 2 bases, in that order; junction bases with no gene match: 13. The germline V gene encodes CDR1 SNHLY and CDR2 FYNNEI. CDR3 nucleotide sequence: TGTGCCAGCAGTCGAACCAGGGGGGGACAGGGAACCTACGAGCAGTACTTC. This gives the protein CASSRTRGGQGTYEQYF.

The chain is built from TRBV18 and TRBJ2-6; a weak D match, TRBD1 (6 bases). Trimming left V 3 bases short and J 3 bases short, with 15 bases between. Germline CDR1 KGHSH, CDR2 LQKENI. This CDR3 spans 17 amino acids. The CDR3 DNA follows: TGTGCCAGCTCACCCGGGGTTCCAGGGGTTGGGGCCAACGTCCTGACTTTC. Translated, it gives CASSPGVPGVGANVLTF.

This sequence joins TRBV6-2 or TRBV6-3 and TRBJ2-3; D tentatively reads TRBD1 or TRBD2 (6 bases each). V lost 5 bases, J lost 6 bases, and 18 bases lay in between. This CDR3 has 15 amino acids. CDR1 is MNHEY, CDR2 SVGEGT, per germline. The CDR3 loop is CASSDGVGGLDTQYF. The CDR3 DNA reads TGTGCCAGCAGTGACGGGGTAGGGGGGCTGGATACGCAGTATTTT.

The chain's CDR3 is CASSLVRDNEKLFF. CDR3 sequence (DNA): TGTGCCAGCAGCTTGGTCAGGGATAATGAAAAACTGTTTTTT. This chain uses TRBV5-5 with TRBJ1-4, with a possible D match to TRBD1 (5 bases). Per the germline V gene, CDR1 is SGHKS and CDR2 is YYEKEE (reference sequence). This CDR3 region has 14 residues. V lost 0 bases and J 4 bases, leaving 7 bases between the germline ends.

V is TRBV28 and J is TRBJ2-1, with 16 bases that match TRBD2. CDR3 size: 17 residues. CDR1 and CDR2 from the germline V gene are MDHEN and SYDVKM. V dropped 2 bases and J dropped 10; count of bases not matched to a gene: 8. The CDR3: CASSLAPGLAGGGEQFF. The CDR3, as DNA: TGTGCCAGCAGTTTAGCACCGGGACTAGCGGGAGGGGGGGAGCAGTTCTTC.

This chain uses TRBV6-2 or TRBV6-3 with TRBJ1-1; D remains ambiguous. Germline assignment: CDR1 MNHEY and CDR2 SVGEGT. The CDR3 runs to 19 residues. V was shortened by 0 bases and J by 4 bases, with 24 bases between the two germline ends. The CDR3 loop reads CASSYSPRHRQGMGTEAFF. In nucleotides, the CDR3 is TGTGCCAGCAGTTACTCCCCCCGACACCGCCAAGGGATGGGCACTGAAGCTTTCTTT.

V and J are TRBV19 and TRBJ2-3; 12 nucleotides match TRBD2. Germline V gene data show CDR1 as LNHDA and CDR2 as SQIVND (reference sequence). CDR3 size: 21 residues. The V segment lost 6 bases and the J segment 0 bases; nucleotides outside the gene matches: 19. In nucleotides, the CDR3 is TGTGCCAGTAGAACCAACCCCGGGCGGACTAGCGGGGCTACTAGCACAGATACGCAGTATTTT. It codes for CASRTNPGRTSGATSTDTQYF.

The genes are TRBV4-2 and TRBJ2-3; TRBD2 agrees at 10 bases. CDR1 is LGHNA, CDR2 YNFKEQ, per germline. CDR3 length: 15 amino acids. J lost 3 bases, V lost 0 bases, and 0 bases had no gene match. Here the CDR3 reads CASSQELAGTDTQYF. CDR3 bases: TGTGCCAGCAGCCAAGAACTAGCGGGAACAGATACGCAGTATTTT.

This clone showed up just a few times. This chain joins TRBV18 and TRBJ1-6; 9 bases map to TRBD1. J was trimmed by 7 bases and V by 6 bases; bases with no gene match: 7. CDR3 length equals 15 residues. Germline lookup yields CDR1 KGHSH and CDR2 LQKENI. The CDR3 region is CASSPPGQGNSPLHF. For the CDR3, the DNA is TGTGCCAGCTCGCCCCCAGGACAGGGGAATTCACCCCTCCACTTT.

The V gene is TRBV6-6, the J gene TRBJ2-1; possibly TRBD1 or TRBD2 for D (5 bases each). The CDR3 has 13 amino acids. Germline CDR1 reads MNHNY; CDR2 reads SVGAGI (reference sequence). V was trimmed by 7 bases and J by 3 bases, leaving 10 bases between them. CDR3 sequence reads: CASTTGGYNEQFF. CDR3 sequence (DNA): TGTGCCAGCACCACTGGGGGCTACAATGAGCAGTTCTTC.

V gene TRBV2 combines with J gene TRBJ2-5; maybe TRBD2 (6 bases). V was cut by 4 bases and J by 2 bases, with 11 bases left in between. Germline V CDR1 and CDR2: SNHLY, FYNNEI. The CDR3 contains 14 residues. The CDR3 DNA reads TGTGCCAGCAGTGCCCACGGGGGACAAGAGACCCAGTACTTC. Protein sequence: CASSAHGGQETQYF.

The V call is TRBV18, the J call TRBJ2-1; D is perhaps TRBD2 (5 bases). CDR3 length: 14 residues. CDR1 and CDR2 from the germline V gene are KGHSH and LQKENI. V lost 4 bases and J 0 bases, leaving 7 bases between the germline ends. The CDR3 nucleotides read TGTGCCAGCTCACGCGGGTACTCCTACAATGAGCAGTTCTTC. As protein: CASSRGYSYNEQFF.

The gene calls are TRBV5-4 and TRBJ2-1; D perhaps matches TRBD2 (5 bases). The CDR3 totals 15 residues. Trimming cost V 2 bases and J 1 base, with 10 bases left between them. Germline V gene sequence: CDR1 SGHNT, CDR2 YYREEE (reference sequence). The CDR3: CASSFTSNSYNEQFF. The CDR3 nucleotides are TGTGCCAGCAGCTTCACTAGTAATTCCTACAATGAGCAGTTCTTC. The variable domain in full, with the rest retrieved from reference TRBV5-4 and TRBJ2-1, is ETGVTQSPTHLIKTRGQQVTLRCSSQSGHNTVSWYQQALGQGPQFIFQYYREEENGRGNFPPRFSGLQFPNYSSELNVNALELDDSALYLCASSFTSNSYNEQFFGPGTRLTVL.

The chain combines TRBV5-1 with TRBJ1-2; 7 bases agree with TRBD1. CDR3 length: 15 amino acids. The ends lost 4 bases at V and 6 bases at J; junction bases unmatched: 12. The germline V gene encodes CDR1 SGHRS and CDR2 YFSETQ. CDR3 region: CASSRTGLGGDGYTF. CDR3 DNA: TGCGCCAGCAGCAGGACAGGTTTAGGTGGGGATGGCTACACCTTC.

This clone has more than one count but fewer than ten. The V call is TRBV6-5, the J call TRBJ2-7; 9 bases align to TRBD1. Trimming took 2 bases from V and 3 from J; bases not matched to a gene: 5. Germline lookup yields CDR1 MNHEY and CDR2 SVGAGI. CDR3 length equals 15 residues. Here the CDR3 DNA reads TGTGCCAGCAGTTACCCGGGACAGGGTAACTACGAGCAGTACTTC. Its protein is CASSYPGQGNYEQYF.

V and J are TRBV2 and TRBJ2-7; D uncertain. Trimming took 2 bases from V and 3 from J, leaving 5 bases between them. Germline CDR1 and CDR2: SNHLY and FYNNEI. CDR3 length equals 12 residues. The chain's CDR3 is CASSEWGYEQYF. The CDR3, as DNA: TGTGCCAGCAGTGAATGGGGCTACGAGCAGTACTTC. Filled out from reference TRBV2 and TRBJ2-7, the complete variable domain reads EPEVTQTPSHQVTQMGQEVILRCVPISNHLYFYWYRQILGQKVEFLVSFYNNEISEKSEIFDDQFSVERPDGSNFTLKIRSTKLEDSAMYFCASSEWGYEQYFGPGTRLTVT.